This T cell receptor (beta chain) was identified in a study of cytomegalovirus exposure and HLA in healthy donors. Using immunoSEQ multiplex PCR, the repertoire was profiled, and TCRdb retains in-frame clones only, with some absent. The sample gives over 200,000 clones, 70% to 90% of which show up once; roughly 5.5% is in the top ten. Sequencing was performed on PBMCs. This TCR was sampled from a woman aged 18-35 years in good health and CMV-seronegative.

CDR3 loop: CASTNPLGRAEAFF. The CDR3 nucleotides are TGCGCCAGCACCAACCCCTTGGGGCGGGCTGAAGCTTTCTTT. The chain joins TRBV4-1 to TRBJ1-1; possibly TRBD1 for D (5 bases). The CDR3 contains 14 residues. V was pared by 7 bases and J by 6 bases, with 18 bases between. The V gene's germline CDR1 is MGHRA and CDR2 YSYEKL.